Below, 19 T cell receptor beta chains from the same sample are listed, as sequenced in a study of human T cells and chemical hapten exposure. Time point reported: patch test 1, 2 weeks after DPC sensitization. Treatment noted: therapeutic diphenylcyclopropenone sensitization with weekly scalp DPC. TCRdb re-called the RACE reads with MiXCR, one entry per CDR3 protein. Here the sample spans around 150,000 distinct CDR3 sequences, approximately 14% being singletons. The sequences come from whole blood, collected in connection with sensitization to the hapten diphenylcyclopropenone (DPC). These receptor sequences come from a woman aged 25 to 45 with alopecia areata. Some clones in this sample may be carry-over from other donors' samples.

V is TRBV5-1 and J is TRBJ1-6, with a possible D match to TRBD1 (5 bases). The V and J ends lost 3 bases and 7 bases respectively, with 8 bases between them. The CDR3 runs to 13 residues. CDR1 is SGHRS, CDR2 YFSETQ, per germline. This CDR3 reads CASSWDGNSPLHF. In DNA form, the CDR3 reads TGCGCCAGCAGCTGGGACGGAAATTCACCCCTCCACTTT.

This chain connects TRBV29-1 to TRBJ2-2; D remains unclear. Germline V gene sequence: CDR1 SQVTM, CDR2 ANQGSEA. V was cut by 7 bases and J by 5 bases, with 17 bases left in between. The CDR3 extends over 14 amino acids. CDR3 protein: CSAQDYLTTGELFF. The CDR3 region has the DNA TGCAGCGCCCAAGATTATCTTACTACCGGGGAGCTGTTTTTT.

This clonotype was seen a few times. V gene TRBV5-1 combines with J gene TRBJ1-6; the D is unclear. The V end was cut by 0 bases, the J end by 9 bases, with 7 bases between. The CDR3 is 13 residues long. Germline loops: CDR1 SGHRS, CDR2 YFSETQ. The CDR3 sequence is CASSLVGGSPLHF. The CDR3, as DNA: TGCGCCAGCAGCTTGGTCGGTGGTTCACCCCTCCACTTT.

The chain employs TRBV30 and TRBJ1-3, with unresolved D. Trimming removed 2 bases from V and 2 bases from J, with 13 bases in between. Germline V lookup: CDR1 GTSNPN, CDR2 SVGIG (reference sequence). This CDR3 spans 15 amino acids. The CDR3, as DNA: TGTGCCTGGAGTAGGCGGGCCACCACTGGAAACACCATATATTTT. Translation: CAWSRRATTGNTIYF.

This clonotype has just a few counts. The chain combines TRBV7-6 with TRBJ2-7, with a possible D match to TRBD2 (6 bases). V was shortened by 5 bases and J by 9 bases, with 23 bases between the two germline ends. In germline, CDR1 is SGHVS, CDR2 FNYEAQ. This CDR3 spans 15 amino acids. CDR3 sequence (DNA): TGTGCCAGCAGCGCCACCGGGACCACCCTCGGGGGGCAGTACTTC. The encoded protein is CASSATGTTLGGQYF.

The chain couples TRBV9 to TRBJ2-2, with D maybe TRBD2 (7 bases). Deletions cut 3 bases from V and 8 bases from J, with 14 bases between. Per germline, CDR1 SGDLS and CDR2 YYNGEE. The CDR3 is 14 amino acids. The CDR3 nucleotides are TGTGCCAGCAGCGCCACGGGGGGCGCGGGGGAGCTGTTTTTT. Translating it yields CASSATGGAGELFF. Supplemented by reference TRBV9 and TRBJ2-2, the full variable domain reads DSGVTQTPKHLITATGQRVTLRCSPRSGDLSVYWYQQSLDQGLQFLIQYYNGEERAKGNILERFSAQQFPDLHSELNLSSLELGDSALYFCASSATGGAGELFFGEGSRLTVL.

This clonotype turned up a few times. This rearrangement joins TRBV14 to TRBJ2-7; 9 positions agree with TRBD1. In germline, CDR1 is SGHDN, CDR2 FVKESK. The CDR3 consists of 14 residues. Unmatched junction bases numbered 9, after V lost 4 bases and J lost 8 bases. CDR3 region: CASSLGTGSRKQYF. CDR3 sequence (DNA): TGTGCCAGCAGCCTCGGGACAGGGTCTAGGAAGCAGTACTTC.

The rearrangement joins TRBV29-1 to TRBJ2-1; 10 bases align to TRBD2. The germline V gene encodes CDR1 SQVTM and CDR2 ANQGSEA. This CDR3 comprises 13 residues. Unmatched junction bases numbered 7, after V lost 4 bases and J lost 10 bases. As DNA, the CDR3 is TGCAGCGTTGCTCTAGCGGGAGAGGGGGAGCAGTTCTTC. This gives the protein CSVALAGEGEQFF.

The chain carries TRBV2 and TRBJ2-3; D call uncertain. The CDR3 runs to 16 residues. The germline V and J ends were trimmed by 6 bases and 3 bases, with 19 bases remaining between them. The germline gives CDR1 SNHLY, CDR2 FYNNEI. The CDR3 DNA sequence: TGTGCCAGCAGGGCCAGAACCATCCTTGGGACAGATACGCAGTATTTT. As protein: CASRARTILGTDTQYF.

V is TRBV7-3 and J is TRBJ1-1; possible D gene TRBD1, 6 bases. Trimming shortened V by 2 bases and J by 10 bases, and 8 bases separated the two germline ends. Germline V gene data show CDR1 as SGHTA and CDR2 as FQGTGA. The CDR3 is 11 residues long. CDR3 amino acids: CASSLQGLAFF. CDR3 coding DNA: TGTGCCAGCAGCTTACAGGGGTTAGCTTTCTTT.

This clonotype was counted only a few times. The genes are TRBV30 and TRBJ1-1; TRBD1 is a possible D gene (5 bases). Germline V gives CDR1 GTSNPN, CDR2 SVGIG (reference sequence). The V end lost 0 bases, the J end lost 3 bases, and 8 bases lay between the germline ends. The CDR3 length is 13 residues. CDR3 DNA sequence: TGTGCCTGGAGTGTCTTGGGGCACACTGAAGCTTTCTTT. It specifies CAWSVLGHTEAFF.

This clonotype has just a few counts. The V and J genes are TRBV7-8 and TRBJ1-1; D remains ambiguous. The V gene's germline CDR1 is SGHVS and CDR2 FQNEAQ. There are 13 residues in the CDR3. Trimming cost V 2 bases and J 1 base, with 5 bases left between them. This CDR3 reads CASSLSKNTEAFF. The DNA for the CDR3 is TGTGCCAGCAGCTTATCAAAGAACACTGAAGCTTTCTTT.

The chain is built from TRBV5-1 and TRBJ2-5; perhaps TRBD1 as D (7 bases). CDR1 is SGHRS, CDR2 YFSETQ, per germline. The CDR3 length is 15 residues. Between the trimmed V and J ends, which lost 4 bases and 1 base, there was a span of 14 bases. The CDR3 loop reads CASSGGTVPQETQYF. CDR3 sequence (DNA): TGCGCCAGCAGCGGCGGGACAGTCCCCCAAGAGACCCAGTACTTC.

This clonotype has only a few counts. This chain joins TRBV28 and TRBJ1-4; D remains unclear. V lost 9 bases to trimming and J lost 6 bases, with 14 bases between them. Germline V CDR1 and CDR2: MDHEN, SYDVKM. The CDR3 runs 13 residues. In DNA, the CDR3 is TGTGCCAGTCAGGCGGGTGGGGATGAAAAACTGTTTTTT. It codes for CASQAGGDEKLFF. The whole variable domain, filled in from reference TRBV28 and TRBJ1-4, reads DVKVTQSSRYLVKRTGEKVFLECVQDMDHENMFWYRQDPGLGLRLIYFSYDVKMKEKGDIPEGYSVSREKKERFSLILESASTNQTSMYLCASQAGGDEKLFFGSGTQLSVL.

This clonotype was seen more than once but under ten times. The V and J genes are TRBV7-2 and TRBJ1-5; D is unresolved. This CDR3 has 14 residues. The ends were cut back, 3 bases at V and 7 bases at J, with 13 bases in the middle. CDR1 SGHTA and CDR2 FQGNSA come from the germline V gene. The CDR3 DNA reads as TGTGCCAGCAGCTTTACGGGTTTCGACCAGCCCCAGCATTTT. Protein sequence: CASSFTGFDQPQHF.

V gene TRBV28 combines with J gene TRBJ2-1; D gene uncertain. There are 12 residues in the CDR3. Trimming took off 2 bases at V and 7 bases at J, with 6 bases between the two ends. CDR1 is MDHEN and CDR2 is SYDVKM in the germline V gene. The CDR3 DNA reads as TGTGCCAGCAGTTTACTCAGAAATGAGCAGTTCTTC. Protein: CASSLLRNEQFF.

This clonotype was observed a few times. The chain recombines TRBV29-1 with TRBJ2-1; 8 bases line up with TRBD1. J gave up 4 bases and V 1 base, and 3 bases lay outside the gene matches. There are 14 residues in the CDR3. Germline CDR1 is SQVTM and CDR2 is ANQGSEA. This CDR3 reads CSVEVTGEYNEQFF. The CDR3 coding sequence is TGCAGCGTTGAAGTGACAGGGGAGTACAATGAGCAGTTCTTC.

As for this clonotype: A read error is possible here, since a much larger clone lies one base away. V and J are TRBV7-3 and TRBJ1-1, with D unresolved. Germline CDR1 is SGHTA and CDR2 is FQGTGA. The length of the CDR3 is 13 residues. V was trimmed by 6 bases and J by 4 bases, leaving 12 bases between them. The CDR3 loop is CASSTRSGTEAFF. In nucleotides, the CDR3 is TGTGCCAGCAGTACAAGGTCGGGCACTGAAGCTTTCTTT. Combining the CDR3 with reference TRBV7-3 and TRBJ1-1 gives the whole variable domain GAGVSQTPSNKVTEKGKYVELRCDPISGHTALYWYRQSLGQGPEFLIYFQGTGAADDSGLPNDRFFAVRPEGSVSTLKIQRTERGDSAVYLCASSTRSGTEAFFGQGTRLTVV.

CDR3 protein: CASSGTVGETQYF. CDR3 nucleotide sequence: TGTGCCAGTAGTGGAACAGTGGGAGAGACCCAGTACTTC. The chain is built from TRBV19 and TRBJ2-5; D gene ambiguous. The CDR3 spans 13 residues. Germline CDR1 and CDR2: LNHDA and SQIVND (reference sequence). V lost 5 bases to trimming and J lost 4 bases, with 11 bases between them.